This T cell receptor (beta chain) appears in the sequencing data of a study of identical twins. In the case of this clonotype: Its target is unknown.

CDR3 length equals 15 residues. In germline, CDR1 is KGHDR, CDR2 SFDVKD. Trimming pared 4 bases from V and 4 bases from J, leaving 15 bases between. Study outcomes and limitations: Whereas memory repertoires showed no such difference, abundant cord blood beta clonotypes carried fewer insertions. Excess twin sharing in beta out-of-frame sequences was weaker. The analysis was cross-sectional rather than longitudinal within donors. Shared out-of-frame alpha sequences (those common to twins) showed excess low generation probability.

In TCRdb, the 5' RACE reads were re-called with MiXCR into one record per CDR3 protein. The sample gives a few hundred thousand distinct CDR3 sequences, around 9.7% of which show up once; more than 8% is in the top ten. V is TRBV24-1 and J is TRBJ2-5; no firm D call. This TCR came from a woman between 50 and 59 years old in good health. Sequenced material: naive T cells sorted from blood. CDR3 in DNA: TGTGCCACCAGTGAGCCTGACCCTCCTCCAGAGACCCAGTACTTC. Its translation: CATSEPDPPPETQYF.